One and the same sample provided the 19 T cell receptor beta chains below, sequenced in a study of T cell responses to AZD1222 COVID-19 vaccine. Sequenced by immunoSEQ multiplex PCR; TCRdb stores in-frame clones only, minus some. The sample lists 98,000 or so clones, around 84% occurring once. The sample in question was peripheral blood, obtained 28 days after the second AZD1222 dose. Receptor source: an adult who received the AZD1222 COVID-19 vaccine.

The chain carries TRBV19 and TRBJ1-1; D perhaps matches TRBD1 (5 bases). The V end was cut by 6 bases, the J end by 0 bases, with 14 bases between. Germline V lookup: CDR1 LNHDA, CDR2 SQIVND (reference sequence). This CDR3 contains 15 residues. The CDR3 sequence is CASSHRTLMNTEAFF. The CDR3 DNA is TGTGCCAGTAGCCACAGGACCTTAATGAACACTGAAGCTTTCTTT. Full variable domain (remainder filled in from reference TRBV19 and TRBJ1-1): DGGITQSPKYLFRKEGQNVTLSCEQNLNHDAMYWYRQDPGQGLRLIYYSQIVNDFQKGDIAEGYSVSREKKESFPLTVTSAQKNPTAFYLCASSHRTLMNTEAFFGQGTRLTVV.

The CDR3 DNA follows: TGTGCCAGCACCCCTGTCGGGGGTACGAGCACTGAAGCTTTCTTT. Amino acids: CASTPVGGTSTEAFF. The chain is built from TRBV7-2 and TRBJ1-1; maybe TRBD1 (5 bases). Per the germline V gene, CDR1 is SGHTA and CDR2 is FQGNSA. The CDR3 consists of 15 residues. Trimming stripped 7 bases from V and 4 bases from J, with 19 bases between.

The V gene is TRBV5-1, the J gene TRBJ1-3; 9 bases agree with TRBD1. The germline V gene has CDR1 SGHRS and CDR2 YFSETQ. The CDR3 consists of 14 residues. The V segment lost 4 bases and the J segment 4 bases; nucleotides outside the gene matches: 3. CDR3 in amino acids: CASSPGQGGNTIYF. In nucleotides, the CDR3 is TGCGCCAGCAGCCCCGGACAGGGGGGAAACACCATATATTTT.

The V call is TRBV5-1, the J call TRBJ1-4; 7 bases align to TRBD1. Germline loops: CDR1 SGHRS, CDR2 YFSETQ. With 3 bases clipped from V and 7 bases from J, the junction kept 6 bases outside the gene matches. This CDR3 spans 14 amino acids. The CDR3 sequence is CASSYRTGGEKLFF. The CDR3 DNA sequence: TGCGCCAGCAGCTACCGGACAGGCGGTGAAAAACTGTTTTTT.

The chain links TRBV9 to TRBJ1-1; D gene unclear. The V and J ends lost 0 bases and 1 base respectively, with 7 bases between them. Germline V gives CDR1 SGDLS, CDR2 YYNGEE. CDR3 length equals 14 residues. The CDR3 is CASSVVVGNTEAFF. CDR3 coding DNA: TGTGCCAGCAGCGTAGTTGTAGGGAACACTGAAGCTTTCTTT.

The rearrangement joins TRBV3-1 (or the pseudogene TRBV3-2) to TRBJ1-4; TRBD1 matches at 7 bases. V shed 1 base, J shed 8 bases, and the junction held 7 bases outside the gene matches. The CDR3 spans 15 residues. Germline lookup yields CDR1 LGHDT and CDR2 YNNKEL (reference sequence). The CDR3, as DNA: TGTGCCAGCAGCCAAGGGACAGGTATAGAGGAAAAACTGTTTTTT. Protein product: CASSQGTGIEEKLFF.

The chain uses TRBV5-1 and TRBJ2-1; TRBD2 agrees at 7 bases. This CDR3 comprises 15 residues. V trimming: 4 bases; J trimming: 2 bases; junction bases outside the gene matches: 6. Germline V gene data show CDR1 as SGHRS and CDR2 as YFSETQ. The CDR3 loop is CASSISGRTYNEQFF. The CDR3 bases are TGCGCCAGCAGCATTAGCGGGCGAACCTACAATGAGCAGTTCTTC. Together with reference TRBV5-1 and TRBJ2-1, the CDR3 gives the full variable domain: KAGVTQTPRYLIKTRGQQVTLSCSPISGHRSVSWYQQTPGQGLQFLFEYFSETQRNKGNFPGRFSGRQFSNSRSEMNVSTLELGDSALYLCASSISGRTYNEQFFGPGTRLTVL.

This chain connects TRBV19 to TRBJ2-1, with D perhaps TRBD1 or TRBD2 (5 bases each). The CDR3 is made up of 14 amino acids. V gave up 8 bases and J gave up 7 bases, with 18 bases separating them. The V gene's germline CDR1 is LNHDA and CDR2 SQIVND (reference sequence). In DNA, the CDR3 is TGTGCCAGTTGTCGGGACCGTAGAGGGAATGAGCAGTTCTTC. Protein sequence: CASCRDRRGNEQFF.

The rearrangement joins TRBV29-1 to TRBJ1-2; 7 nucleotides line up with TRBD1. The CDR3 covers 14 residues. Germline assignment: CDR1 SQVTM and CDR2 ANQGSEA. The V segment lost 6 bases and the J segment 0 bases; nucleotides outside the gene matches: 7. The chain's CDR3 is CSVAQGGANYGYTF. CDR3 in DNA: TGCAGCGTCGCGCAGGGGGGGGCTAACTATGGCTACACCTTC.

V and J are TRBV6-5 and TRBJ2-6; D remains unclear. This CDR3 contains 15 residues. Trimming took off 5 bases at V and 2 bases at J, with 10 bases between the two ends. Germline V CDR1 and CDR2: MNHEY, SVGAGI. CDR3 sequence reads: CASSIRRAGANVLTF. CDR3 nucleotide sequence: TGTGCCAGCAGTATTAGGAGAGCTGGGGCCAACGTCCTGACTTTC.

The gene calls are TRBV24-1 and TRBJ2-7, with 10 bases matching TRBD1. This CDR3 contains 14 residues. CDR1 and CDR2 from the germline V gene are KGHDR and SFDVKD. The V and J ends lost 9 bases and 6 bases, in that order; junction bases with no gene match: 10. CDR3 coding DNA: TGTGCCACCGCAGGACAGGGGGTGGGATCCGAGCAGTACTTC. Translating it yields CATAGQGVGSEQYF.

The V and J genes are TRBV5-4 and TRBJ2-7; D is perhaps TRBD1 or TRBD2 (5 bases each). With 4 bases removed from V and 6 bases from J, the gap between germline ends came to 20 bases. Germline CDR1 is SGHNT and CDR2 is YYREEE (reference sequence). The CDR3 runs to 15 residues. The CDR3 bases are TGTGCCAGCAGCACCCGGGGCACTTCAGCGAGCGAGCAGTACTTC. Translation: CASSTRGTSASEQYF.

This clone was detected only a few times. The chain links TRBV12-3 or TRBV12-4 to TRBJ2-3, with D perhaps TRBD1 (5 bases). Trimming left V 4 bases short and J 7 bases short, with 6 bases between. The CDR3 contains 11 residues. CDR3 loop: CASSYRNTQYF. The CDR3 DNA sequence: TGTGCCAGCAGTTACAGGAATACGCAGTATTTT.

The rearrangement uses TRBV7-9 and TRBJ2-7, with D possibly being TRBD2 (7 bases). CDR3 length: 15 amino acids. CDR1 and CDR2 (germline): SEHNR, FQNEAQ (reference sequence). V was pared by 3 bases and J by 4 bases, with 16 bases between. CDR3 bases: TGTGCCAGCAGCTTTGAGGGGGGGCGCAGGTACGAGCAGTACTTC. Translation: CASSFEGGRRYEQYF.

The chain carries TRBV9 and TRBJ2-3; 7 bases line up with TRBD2. CDR1 and CDR2 (germline): SGDLS, YYNGEE. V was clipped by 4 bases and J by 2 bases; unmatched bases: 16. The CDR3 is made up of 18 amino acids. CDR3 sequence (DNA): TGTGCCAGCAGCCCGAGAGGCCTTAGCGGGCCTTTCACAGATACGCAGTATTTT. It is translated as CASSPRGLSGPFTDTQYF.

V gene TRBV2 combines with J gene TRBJ1-5, with 8 bases identical to TRBD1. The J segment lost 4 bases and the V segment lost 7 bases, leaving 6 bases of the junction unmatched. There are 14 residues in the CDR3. Germline CDR1 SNHLY, CDR2 FYNNEI. CDR3 residues: CASNDRGSNQPQHF. The CDR3 DNA sequence: TGTGCCAGCAACGACAGGGGATCGAATCAGCCCCAGCATTTT.

The chain has TRBV23-1 and TRBJ1-1; D remains unclear. TRBV23-1 is known as an ORF, though its function is uncertain. The CDR3 runs 16 residues. The ends were cut back, 6 bases at V and 1 base at J, with 18 bases in the middle. CDR3 region: CASSPDLPLKNTEAFF. The CDR3 DNA follows: TGCGCCAGCAGCCCTGACCTCCCCTTGAAGAACACTGAAGCTTTCTTT.

This clone was counted only a few times. The rearrangement uses TRBV6-5 and TRBJ2-6, with D unresolved. There are 15 residues in the CDR3. Germline CDR1 is MNHEY and CDR2 is SVGAGI. V lost 5 bases and J lost 0, with 8 bases in between. The CDR3 DNA is TGTGCCAGCAGTCCCGAAGACTCTGGGGCCAACGTCCTGACTTTC. It encodes CASSPEDSGANVLTF.

The gene calls are TRBV30 and TRBJ1-1; D is unclear. This CDR3 comprises 11 residues. Trimming left V 5 bases short and J 11 bases short, with 15 bases between. Germline CDR1 reads GTSNPN; CDR2 reads SVGIG (reference sequence). CDR3: CAWEWAGRAFF. CDR3 bases: TGTGCCTGGGAGTGGGCAGGAAGGGCTTTCTTT.